This T cell receptor beta chain was retrieved from a study of shared clonotypes between healthy human individuals. CDR1 KGHSH and CDR2 LQKENI come from the germline V gene. The V end was cut by 3 bases, the J end by 4 bases, with 19 bases between. The CDR3 has 17 amino acids. Using immunoSEQ multiplex PCR, the repertoire was profiled, and TCRdb retains in-frame clones only, with some absent. The table records some 2 million clones, approximately 94% of them present only once. Broader study findings: As a rule, naive subsets had a larger estimated richness than memory subsets. Apart from blood, nothing was sampled; tissue repertoires likely differ.

As for this clone: As yet, its antigen is unknown.

CD45RO negativity and positive selection for CCR7 defined naive CD8 cells, a population that excluded terminally differentiated effector memory CD45RA+ cells. Caucasian adults residing in Nashville, Tennessee made up all the donors. The sequence was obtained from a man aged 18 to 30 in good health. This chain links TRBV18 with TRBJ2-1; D may be TRBD1 (5 bases). Sequencing was done on a sample of naive CD8+ T cells sorted from blood. The CDR3 DNA is TGTGCCAGCTCACCGGTTGGGTCCATCCCAGGGTACAATGAGCAGTTCTTC. It encodes CASSPVGSIPGYNEQFF.